Reported below is one T cell receptor beta chain. This specimen comes from a study of blood T cell repertoires in COVID-19. Germline assignment: CDR1 KGHSH and CDR2 LQKENI. V was pared by 3 bases and J by 0 bases, with 9 bases of the junction left unmatched. This CDR3 has 17 residues. Sequencing used immunoSEQ multiplex PCR; TCRdb keeps in-frame clones, though not all of them. The sample holds 150,000 or so clones, around 80% seen once. The chain is built from TRBV18 and TRBJ2-7; 9 nucleotides agree with TRBD2. The sample consisted of PBMCs or T cells enriched from blood (not recorded which). The clonotype originates from a woman between 45 and 60 years old who had recovered from COVID-19. The CDR3 loop reads CASSPLAGVWSSYEQYV. The CDR3 DNA reads TGTGCCAGCTCACCCTTAGCGGGGGTCTGGAGCTCCTACGAGCAGTACGTC.